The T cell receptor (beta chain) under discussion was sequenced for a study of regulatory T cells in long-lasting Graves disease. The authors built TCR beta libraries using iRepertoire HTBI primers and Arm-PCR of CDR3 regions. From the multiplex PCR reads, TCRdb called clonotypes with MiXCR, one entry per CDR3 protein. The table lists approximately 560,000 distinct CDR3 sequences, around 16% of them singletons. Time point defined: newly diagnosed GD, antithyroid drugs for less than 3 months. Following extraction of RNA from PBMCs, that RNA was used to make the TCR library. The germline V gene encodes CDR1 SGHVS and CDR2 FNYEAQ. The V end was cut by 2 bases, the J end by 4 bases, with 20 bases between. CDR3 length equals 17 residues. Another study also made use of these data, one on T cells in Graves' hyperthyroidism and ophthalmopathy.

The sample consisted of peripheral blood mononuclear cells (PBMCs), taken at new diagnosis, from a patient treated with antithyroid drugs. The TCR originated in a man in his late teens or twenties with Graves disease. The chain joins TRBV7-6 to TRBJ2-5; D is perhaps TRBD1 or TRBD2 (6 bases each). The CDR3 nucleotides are TGTGCCAGCAGCTTAATAGGAAATAGCGGAGGGGGAGAGACCCAGTACTTC. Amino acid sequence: CASSLIGNSGGGETQYF. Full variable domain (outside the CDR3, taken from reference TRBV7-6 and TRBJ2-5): GAGVSQSPRYKVTKRGQDVALRCDPISGHVSLYWYRQALGQGPEFLTYFNYEAQQDKSGLPNDRFSAERPEGSISTLTIQRTEQRDSAMYRCASSLIGNSGGGETQYFGPGTRLLVL.